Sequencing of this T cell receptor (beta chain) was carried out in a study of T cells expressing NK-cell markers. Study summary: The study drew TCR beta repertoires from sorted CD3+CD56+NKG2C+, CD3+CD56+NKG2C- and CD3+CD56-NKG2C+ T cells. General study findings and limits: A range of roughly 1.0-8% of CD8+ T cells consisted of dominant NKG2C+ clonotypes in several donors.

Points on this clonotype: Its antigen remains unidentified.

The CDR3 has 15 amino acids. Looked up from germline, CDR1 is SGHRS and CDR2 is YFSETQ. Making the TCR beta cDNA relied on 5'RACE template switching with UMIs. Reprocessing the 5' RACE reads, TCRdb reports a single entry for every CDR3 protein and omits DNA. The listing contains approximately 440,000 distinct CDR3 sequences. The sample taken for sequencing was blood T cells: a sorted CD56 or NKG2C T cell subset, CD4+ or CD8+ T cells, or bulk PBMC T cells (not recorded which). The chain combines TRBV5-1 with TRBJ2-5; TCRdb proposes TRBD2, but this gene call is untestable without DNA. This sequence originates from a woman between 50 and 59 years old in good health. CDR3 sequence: CASSSGLAEQETQYF.